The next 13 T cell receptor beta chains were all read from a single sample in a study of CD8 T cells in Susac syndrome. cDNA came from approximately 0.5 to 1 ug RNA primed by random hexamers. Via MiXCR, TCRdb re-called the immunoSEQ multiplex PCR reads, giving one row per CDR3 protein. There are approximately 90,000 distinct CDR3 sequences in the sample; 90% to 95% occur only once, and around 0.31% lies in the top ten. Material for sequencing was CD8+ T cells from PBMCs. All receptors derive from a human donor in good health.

The CDR3 region is CASSGQVYGYTF. The CDR3 coding sequence is TGCGCCAGCAGTGGGCAGGTTTATGGCTACACCTTC. This chain connects TRBV4-1 to TRBJ1-2; D ambiguous. The CDR3 sequence is 12 residues long. V was cut by 6 bases and J by 5 bases, with 10 bases left in between. Germline values: CDR1 MGHRA, CDR2 YSYEKL.

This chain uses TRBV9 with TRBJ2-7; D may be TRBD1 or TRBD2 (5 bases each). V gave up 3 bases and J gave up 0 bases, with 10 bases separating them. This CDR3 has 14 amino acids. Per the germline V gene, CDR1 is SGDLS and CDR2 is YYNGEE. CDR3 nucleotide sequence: TGTGCCAGCAGCGGTCGGGACCTCTCCTACGAGCAGTACTTC. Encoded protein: CASSGRDLSYEQYF.

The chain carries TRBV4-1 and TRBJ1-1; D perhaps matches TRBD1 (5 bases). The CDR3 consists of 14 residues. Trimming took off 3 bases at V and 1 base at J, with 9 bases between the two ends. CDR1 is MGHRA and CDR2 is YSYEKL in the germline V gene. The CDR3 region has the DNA TGCGCCAGCAGCCAGCGGGGGGGGAACACTGAAGCTTTCTTT. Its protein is CASSQRGGNTEAFF.

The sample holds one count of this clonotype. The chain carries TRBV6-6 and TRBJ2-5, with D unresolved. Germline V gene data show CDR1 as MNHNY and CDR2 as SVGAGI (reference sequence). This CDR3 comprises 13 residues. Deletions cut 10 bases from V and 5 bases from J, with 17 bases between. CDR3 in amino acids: CATFDPLGETQYF. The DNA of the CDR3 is TGTGCCACCTTTGATCCCCTGGGGGAGACCCAGTACTTC.

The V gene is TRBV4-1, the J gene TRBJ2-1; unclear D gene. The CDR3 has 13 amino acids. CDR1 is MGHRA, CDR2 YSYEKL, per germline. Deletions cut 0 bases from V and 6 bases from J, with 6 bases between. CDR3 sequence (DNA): TGCGCCAGCAGCCAAGATGACCTCAATGAGCAGTTCTTC. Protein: CASSQDDLNEQFF.

As DNA, the CDR3 is TGTGCCAGCAGCTACGACAGGAGCTCCTACGAGCAGTACTTC. Protein sequence: CASSYDRSSYEQYF. The chain recombines TRBV7-2 with TRBJ2-7; tentative D call: TRBD1 (6 bases). Per the germline V gene, CDR1 is SGHTA and CDR2 is FQGNSA. The CDR3 is 14 amino acids. With 4 bases removed from V and 0 bases from J, the gap between germline ends came to 10 bases.

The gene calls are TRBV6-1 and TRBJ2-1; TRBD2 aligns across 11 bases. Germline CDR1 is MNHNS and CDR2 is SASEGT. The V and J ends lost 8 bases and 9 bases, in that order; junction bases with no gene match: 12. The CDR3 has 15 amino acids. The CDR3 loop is CASLWTSGLWGEQFF. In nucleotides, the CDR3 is TGTGCCAGCCTTTGGACTAGCGGGCTGTGGGGTGAGCAGTTCTTC.

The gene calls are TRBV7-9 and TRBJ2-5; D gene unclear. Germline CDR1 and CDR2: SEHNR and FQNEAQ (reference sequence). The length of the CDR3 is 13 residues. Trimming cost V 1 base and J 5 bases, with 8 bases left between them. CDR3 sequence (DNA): TGTGCCAGCAGCTTAGGGCGTGGCGAGACCCAGTACTTC. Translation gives CASSLGRGETQYF.

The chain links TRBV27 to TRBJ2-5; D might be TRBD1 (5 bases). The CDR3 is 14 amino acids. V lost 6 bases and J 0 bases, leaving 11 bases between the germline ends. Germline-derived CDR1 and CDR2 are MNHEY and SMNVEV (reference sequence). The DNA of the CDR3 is TGTGCCAGCAGGCGACAGAATAACCAAGAGACCCAGTACTTC. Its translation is CASRRQNNQETQYF.

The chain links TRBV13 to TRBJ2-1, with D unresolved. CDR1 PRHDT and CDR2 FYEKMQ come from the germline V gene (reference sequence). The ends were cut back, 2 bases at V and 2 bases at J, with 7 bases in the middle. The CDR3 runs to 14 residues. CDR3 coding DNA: TGTGCCAGCAGCTTAATTGAGGCCTACAATGAGCAGTTCTTC. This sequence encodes CASSLIEAYNEQFF.

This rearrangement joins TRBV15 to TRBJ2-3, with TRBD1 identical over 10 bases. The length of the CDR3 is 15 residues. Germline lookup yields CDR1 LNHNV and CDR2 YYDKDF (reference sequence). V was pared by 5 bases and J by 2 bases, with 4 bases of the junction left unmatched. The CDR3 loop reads CATSGGQGNTDTQYF. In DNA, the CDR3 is TGTGCCACCAGCGGGGGACAGGGGAACACAGATACGCAGTATTTT.

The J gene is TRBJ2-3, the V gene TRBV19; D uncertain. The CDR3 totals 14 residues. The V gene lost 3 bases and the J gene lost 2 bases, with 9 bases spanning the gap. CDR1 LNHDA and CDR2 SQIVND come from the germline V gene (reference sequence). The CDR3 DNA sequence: TGTGCCAGTAGTATGAAGGGATCCACAGATACGCAGTATTTT. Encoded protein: CASSMKGSTDTQYF.

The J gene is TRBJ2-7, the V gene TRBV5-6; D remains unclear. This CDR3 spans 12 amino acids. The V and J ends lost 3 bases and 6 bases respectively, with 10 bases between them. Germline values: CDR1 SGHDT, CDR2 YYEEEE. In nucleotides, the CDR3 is TGTGCCAGCAGCTATGGATCGGCCGAGCAGTACTTC. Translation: CASSYGSAEQYF. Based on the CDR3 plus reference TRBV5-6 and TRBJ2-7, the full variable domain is DAGVTQSPTHLIKTRGQQVTLRCSPKSGHDTVSWYQQALGQGPQFIFQYYEEEERQRGNFPDRFSGHQFPNYSSELNVNALLLGDSALYLCASSYGSAEQYFGPGTRLTVT.